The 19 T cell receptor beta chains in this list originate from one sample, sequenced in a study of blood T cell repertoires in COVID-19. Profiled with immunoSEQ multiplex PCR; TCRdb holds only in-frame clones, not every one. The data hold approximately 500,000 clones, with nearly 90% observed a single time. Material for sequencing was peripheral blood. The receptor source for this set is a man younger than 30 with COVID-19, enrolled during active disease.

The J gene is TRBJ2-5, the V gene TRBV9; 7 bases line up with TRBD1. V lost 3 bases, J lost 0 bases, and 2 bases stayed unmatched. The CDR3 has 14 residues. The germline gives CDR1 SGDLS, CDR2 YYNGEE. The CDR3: CASSEGTDQETQYF. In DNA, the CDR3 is TGTGCCAGCAGCGAAGGGACAGACCAAGAGACCCAGTACTTC.

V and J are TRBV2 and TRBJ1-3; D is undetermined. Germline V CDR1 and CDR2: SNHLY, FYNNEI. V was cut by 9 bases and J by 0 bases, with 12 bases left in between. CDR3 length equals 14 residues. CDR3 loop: CASSGEVSGNTIYF. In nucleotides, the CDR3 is TGTGCCAGTTCTGGGGAGGTCTCTGGAAACACCATATATTTT.

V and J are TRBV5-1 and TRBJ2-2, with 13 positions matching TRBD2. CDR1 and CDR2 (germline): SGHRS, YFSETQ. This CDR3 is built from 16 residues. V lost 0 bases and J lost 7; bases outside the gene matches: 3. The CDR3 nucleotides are TGCGCCAGCAGCTTGGCCGGGACTAGCGGGATCGGGGAGCTGTTTTTT. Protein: CASSLAGTSGIGELFF.

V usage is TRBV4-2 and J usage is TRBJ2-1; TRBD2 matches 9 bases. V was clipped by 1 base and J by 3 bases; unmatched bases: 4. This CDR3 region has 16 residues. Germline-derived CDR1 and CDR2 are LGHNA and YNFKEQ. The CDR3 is CASSQGEAGGYNEQFF. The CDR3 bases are TGTGCCAGCAGCCAAGGGGAAGCGGGAGGCTACAATGAGCAGTTCTTC.

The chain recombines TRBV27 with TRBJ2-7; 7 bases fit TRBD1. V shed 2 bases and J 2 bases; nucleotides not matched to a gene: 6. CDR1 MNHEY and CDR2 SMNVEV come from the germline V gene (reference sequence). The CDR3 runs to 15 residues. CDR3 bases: TGTGCCAGCAGTTTAAGACAGGGAACACCCTACGAGCAGTACTTC. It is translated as CASSLRQGTPYEQYF.

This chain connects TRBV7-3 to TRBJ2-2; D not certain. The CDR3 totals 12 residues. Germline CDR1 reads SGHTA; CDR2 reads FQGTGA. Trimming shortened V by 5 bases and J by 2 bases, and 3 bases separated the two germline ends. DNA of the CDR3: TGTGCCAGCAGCCTTAACACCGGGGAGCTGTTTTTT. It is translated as CASSLNTGELFF.

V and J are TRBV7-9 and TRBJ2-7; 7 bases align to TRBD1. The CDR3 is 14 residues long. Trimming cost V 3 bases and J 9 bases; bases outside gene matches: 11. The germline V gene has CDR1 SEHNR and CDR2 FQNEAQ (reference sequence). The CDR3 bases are TGTGCCAGCAGCTTTATGGAAGGGGGCGCCGGGCAGTACTTC. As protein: CASSFMEGGAGQYF.

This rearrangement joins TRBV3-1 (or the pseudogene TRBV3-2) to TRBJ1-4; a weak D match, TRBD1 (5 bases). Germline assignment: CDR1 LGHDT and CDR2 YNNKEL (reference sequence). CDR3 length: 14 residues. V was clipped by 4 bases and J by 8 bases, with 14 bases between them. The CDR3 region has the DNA TGTGCCAGCAGCCGGCCTTCGGGGGGGGAAAAACTGTTTTTT. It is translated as CASSRPSGGEKLFF.

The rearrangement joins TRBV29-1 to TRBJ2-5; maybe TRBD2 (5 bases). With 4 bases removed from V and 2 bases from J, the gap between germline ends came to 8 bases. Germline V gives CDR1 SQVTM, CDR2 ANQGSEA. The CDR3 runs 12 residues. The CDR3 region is CSVVTGQETQYF. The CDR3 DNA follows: TGCAGCGTTGTAACGGGACAAGAGACCCAGTACTTC.

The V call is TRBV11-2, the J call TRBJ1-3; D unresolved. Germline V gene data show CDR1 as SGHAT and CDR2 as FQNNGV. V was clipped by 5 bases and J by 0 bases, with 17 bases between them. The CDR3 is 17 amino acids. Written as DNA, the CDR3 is TGTGCCAGCAGCGACCTGCGTAGCTGGTACTCTGGAAACACCATATATTTT. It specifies CASSDLRSWYSGNTIYF.

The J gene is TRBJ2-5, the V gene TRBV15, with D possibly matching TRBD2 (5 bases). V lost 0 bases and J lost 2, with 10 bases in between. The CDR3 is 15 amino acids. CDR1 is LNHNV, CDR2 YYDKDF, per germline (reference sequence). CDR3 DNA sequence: TGTGCCACCAGCAGAGATCGGGGATCGCAAGAGACCCAGTACTTC. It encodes CATSRDRGSQETQYF.

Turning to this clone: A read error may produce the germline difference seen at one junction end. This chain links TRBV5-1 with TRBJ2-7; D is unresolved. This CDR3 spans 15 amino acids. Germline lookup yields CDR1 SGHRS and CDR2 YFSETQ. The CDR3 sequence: CASSLEGRPTYAQYF. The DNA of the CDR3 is TGCGCCAGCAGCTTGGAAGGCAGGCCGACCTACGCGCAGTACTTC.

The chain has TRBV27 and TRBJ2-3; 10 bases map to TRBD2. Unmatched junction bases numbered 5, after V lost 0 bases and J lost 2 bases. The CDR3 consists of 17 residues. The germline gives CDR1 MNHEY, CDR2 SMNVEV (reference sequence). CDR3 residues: CASSLSTLAGYTDTQYF. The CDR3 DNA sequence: TGTGCCAGCAGTTTATCGACACTAGCGGGGTACACAGATACGCAGTATTTT.

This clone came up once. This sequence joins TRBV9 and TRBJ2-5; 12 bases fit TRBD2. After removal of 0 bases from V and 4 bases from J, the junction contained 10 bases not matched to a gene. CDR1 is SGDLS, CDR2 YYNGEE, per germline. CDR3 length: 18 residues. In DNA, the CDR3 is TGTGCCAGCAGCGTAGATGGGACTAGCGGGTCCTGGGGAGAGACCCAGTACTTC. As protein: CASSVDGTSGSWGETQYF.

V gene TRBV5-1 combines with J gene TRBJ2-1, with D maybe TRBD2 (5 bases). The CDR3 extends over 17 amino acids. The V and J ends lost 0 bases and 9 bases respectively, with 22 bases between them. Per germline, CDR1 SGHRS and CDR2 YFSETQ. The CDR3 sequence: CASSLDGTGPGSVEQFF. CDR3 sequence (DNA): TGCGCCAGCAGCTTGGACGGCACTGGGCCGGGGTCGGTTGAGCAGTTCTTC.

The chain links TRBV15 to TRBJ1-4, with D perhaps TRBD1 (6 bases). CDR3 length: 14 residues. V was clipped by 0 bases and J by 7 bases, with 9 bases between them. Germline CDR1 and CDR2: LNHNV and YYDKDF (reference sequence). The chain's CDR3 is CATSRDRTAEKLFF. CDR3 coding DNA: TGTGCCACCAGCAGAGATAGGACAGCTGAAAAACTGTTTTTT. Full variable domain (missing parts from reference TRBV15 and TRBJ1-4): DAMVIQNPRYQVTQFGKPVTLSCSQTLNHNVMYWYQQKSSQAPKLLFHYYDKDFNNEADTPDNFQSRRPNTSFCFLDIRSPGLGDTAMYLCATSRDRTAEKLFFGSGTQLSVL.

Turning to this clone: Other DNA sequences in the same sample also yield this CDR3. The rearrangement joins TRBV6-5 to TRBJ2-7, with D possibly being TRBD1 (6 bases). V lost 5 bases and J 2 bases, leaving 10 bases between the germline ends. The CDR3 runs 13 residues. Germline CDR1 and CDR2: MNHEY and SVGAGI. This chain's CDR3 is CASSPRDTYEQYF. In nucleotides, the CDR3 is TGTGCCAGCAGTCCTCGGGACACCTACGAGCAGTACTTC.

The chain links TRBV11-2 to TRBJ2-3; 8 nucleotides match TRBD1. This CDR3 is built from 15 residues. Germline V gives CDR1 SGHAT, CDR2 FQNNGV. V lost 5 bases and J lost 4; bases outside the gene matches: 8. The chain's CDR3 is CASSLPGQGADTQYF. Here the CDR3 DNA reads TGTGCCAGCAGCCTACCTGGACAGGGCGCAGATACGCAGTATTTT.

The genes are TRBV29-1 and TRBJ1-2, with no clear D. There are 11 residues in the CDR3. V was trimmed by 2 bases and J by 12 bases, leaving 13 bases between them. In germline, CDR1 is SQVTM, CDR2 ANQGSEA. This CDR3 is CSVEMLGADTF. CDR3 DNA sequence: TGCAGCGTTGAAATGTTGGGAGCGGACACCTTC.